The clone carrying this T cell receptor (beta chain) appeared a few times. Its specificity is unknown. In TCRdb, the reads were re-called with MiXCR into one record per CDR3 protein. The sample contains a few hundred thousand distinct CDR3 sequences, 30% to 40% of which appear only once. The germline gives CDR1 SEHNR, CDR2 FQNEAQ (reference sequence). There are 15 residues in the CDR3. Trimming pared 4 bases from V and 2 bases from J, leaving 14 bases between. The sample is drawn from a study of T cell repertoires in cytomegalovirus infection. Background on the study: CMV infection and matching HLA type were both indicated by public TCR beta signatures. General study findings and limits: The ex vivo response was dominated by HLA-C-restricted CMV-specific TCR beta clonotypes.

Sequencing used cultured PBMCs, obtained from culture after CMV antigen stimulation. This receptor was obtained from a human donor in good health (CMV status not recorded). Some clones in this sample may be carry-over from other donors' samples. This chain links TRBV7-9 with TRBJ1-1; D might be TRBD1 (5 bases). DNA for the CDR3: TGTGCCAGCAGCTCCCGCGGCCAGGGAAACACTGAAGCTTTCTTT. It codes for CASSSRGQGNTEAFF.